This T cell receptor (beta chain) stems from a study of post-analysis software for immune sequencing data. Study-wide context: The disease courses covered relapsing-remitting, secondary progressive and progressive-relapsing multiple sclerosis.

Study observations and caveats: Patients with multiple sclerosis recorded significantly lower normalized Chao1 diversity than controls, the study found. By F measure, samples from a shared preparation batch strongly co-clustered. TRBV segments more frequent in patients than in controls numbered five and included TRBV5-6, TRBV5-1 and TRBV20-1.

As to this clonotype: The antigen is not known.

Each TCR beta cDNA library carried unique molecular identifiers. cDNA molecules numbering approximately 500,000 came from roughly 0.93 to 9.6 million T cells. TCRdb passed the PCR reads through MiXCR, listing each CDR3 protein once. This sample has about 460,000 distinct CDR3 sequences, with approximately 45% found just once. The CDR3 sequence is 15 residues long. Trimming took 1 base from V and 4 from J, leaving 14 bases between them. Germline-derived CDR1 and CDR2 are DFQATT and SNEGSKA (reference sequence). The sequenced material came from blood. This sequence joins TRBV20-1 and TRBJ1-5; D is possibly TRBD1 (5 bases). The clonotype originates from a girl aged 5 to 17 with multiple sclerosis. DNA for the CDR3: TGCAGTGCTAGAGGGCAGGGTAAGATAAATCAGCCCCAGCATTTT. The encoded protein is CSARGQGKINQPQHF.